This is a list of T cell receptor beta chains from one sample in a study. Profiled with immunoSEQ multiplex PCR; TCRdb holds only in-frame clones, not every one. Among tens of thousands of clones listed, approximately 95% were seen once. The source material was PBMCs. All receptors derive from a man aged 35 to 55 with rheumatoid arthritis. Each CDR3 is given with its conserved first and last residue. A D gene is named only where the DNA matches it firmly. Clone size is not always given. Where it is, it says once, few, many or a class for expanded clones.

v_gene	abundance	d_gene	j_gene	CDR3aa	CDR3nt
TRBV7-3	NA	NA	TRBJ1-1	CASSFSGGGNTEAFF	TGTGCCAGCAGCTTTTCGGGAGGGGGAAACACTGAAGCTTTCTTT
TRBV3-1/TRBV3-2	NA	NA	TRBJ2-3	CASSQVTSTDTQYF	TGTGCCAGCAGCCAAGTGACTTCCACAGATACGCAGTATTTT
TRBV7-3	NA	TRBD1	TRBJ2-1	CASSLKGTGHEQFF	TGTGCCAGCAGCCTTAAAGGGACAGGACATGAGCAGTTCTTC
TRBV6-5	once	TRBD1	TRBJ1-1	CASSYETGGMFTEAFF	TGTGCCAGCAGTTACGAGACAGGGGGCATGTTCACTGAAGCTTTCTTT
TRBV4-1	NA	NA	TRBJ2-7	CASSHDNYEQYF	TGCGCCAGCAGCCATGACAACTACGAGCAGTACTTC
TRBV11-2	NA	NA	TRBJ1-5	CASSLGHRNSNQPQHF	TGTGCCAGCAGCTTGGGTCACAGGAACTCCAATCAGCCCCAGCATTTT
TRBV30	once	NA	TRBJ1-2	CAWRTGPGREGYTF	TGTGCCTGGAGAACTGGACCGGGACGAGAAGGCTACACCTTC
TRBV9	once	NA	TRBJ2-2	CASSVGLAGGELFF	TGTGCCAGCAGCGTAGGTCTAGCTGGCGGGGAGCTGTTTTTT
TRBV7-9	NA	NA	TRBJ2-1	CASSPVGGLVDNEQFF	TGTGCCAGCAGCCCCGTAGGTGGGTTGGTCGACAATGAGCAGTTCTTC
TRBV4-3	NA	NA	TRBJ1-2	CASSQQGYGYTF	TGCGCCAGCAGCCAACAGGGCTATGGCTACACCTTC
TRBV11-2	NA	NA	TRBJ1-3	CASSLNPTDTSSGSTIYF	TGTGCCAGCAGCTTAAACCCGACGGATACTTCCTCTGGAAGCACCATATATTTT
TRBV19	NA	NA	TRBJ1-1	CASSHTGRWDTEAFF	TGTGCCAGTAGCCATACAGGGAGGTGGGACACTGAAGCTTTCTTT
TRBV7-2	NA	TRBD1	TRBJ1-1	CASSFLQGMDTEAFF	TGTGCCAGCAGCTTCCTACAGGGGATGGACACTGAAGCTTTCTTT
TRBV28	NA	TRBD1	TRBJ2-1	CASSLGQGLFNEQFF	TGTGCCAGCAGTTTAGGACAGGGCTTATTCAATGAGCAGTTCTTC
TRBV7-3	NA	NA	TRBJ2-7	CASSSGAPSSEQYF	TGTGCCAGCAGCTCCGGGGCCCCGTCCAGTGAGCAGTACTTC
TRBV27	NA	TRBD2	TRBJ2-3	CASRGTSVSSTDTQYF	TGTGCCAGCAGGGGGACTAGCGTATCTAGCACAGATACGCAGTATTTT
TRBV4-3	NA	NA	TRBJ2-7	CASSQGQGGSRDRLYF	TGCGCCAGCAGCCAGGGCCAGGGGGGCTCGCGGGATCGCTTATACTTC
TRBV20-1	NA	NA	TRBJ1-4	CSARDWEKLFF	TGCAGTGCTAGAGACTGGGAAAAACTGTTTTTT
TRBV15	NA	NA	TRBJ2-1	CATSSGVNYNEQFF	TGTGCCACCAGCAGTGGCGTTAACTACAATGAGCAGTTCTTC
TRBV20-1	once	NA	TRBJ2-7	CSVSGLDEQYF	TGCAGTGTTTCGGGTCTCGACGAGCAGTACTTC
TRBV4-1	once	NA	TRBJ1-4	CASSQWDPGTNEKLFF	TGCGCCAGCAGCCAATGGGACCCTGGGACTAATGAAAAACTGTTTTTT
TRBV10-3	NA	NA	TRBJ2-7	CAISESLQTYEQYF	TGTGCCATCAGTGAGTCTTTACAGACCTACGAGCAGTACTTC
TRBV15	NA	NA	TRBJ2-7	CATSRGTAAYEQYF	TGTGCCACCAGCAGAGGAACGGCAGCCTACGAGCAGTACTTC
TRBV7-9	NA	NA	TRBJ1-4	CASSTYGTGEKLFF	TGTGCCAGCAGCACCTACGGGACGGGAGAAAAACTGTTTTTT
TRBV30	NA	TRBD1	TRBJ1-5	CAWSSGTGTYSNQPQHF	TGTGCCTGGAGTTCCGGGACAGGGACCTATAGCAATCAGCCCCAGCATTTT
TRBV4-1	NA	NA	TRBJ1-6	CASSQEGRVGSYNSPLHF	TGCGCCAGCAGCCAAGAGGGTCGTGTTGGCTCCTATAATTCACCCCTCCACTTT
TRBV9	NA	NA	TRBJ1-6	CASSVGGGLYSPLHF	TGTGCCAGCAGCGTAGGTGGGGGGCTATATTCACCCCTCCACTTT
TRBV28	NA	TRBD1	TRBJ2-1	CASSTNAGQGYNEQFF	TGTGCCAGCAGTACCAACGCCGGACAGGGGTACAATGAGCAGTTCTTC
TRBV6-4	once	NA	TRBJ1-6	CASRGDGNAGPLHF	TGTGCCAGCAGGGGGGACGGGAACGCGGGTCCCCTCCACTTT
TRBV6-6	NA	TRBD1	TRBJ1-5	CASTRGQGSSNQPQHF	TGTGCCAGCACCAGGGGACAGGGGTCGAGCAATCAGCCCCAGCATTTT
TRBV7-9	once	TRBD2	TRBJ2-3	CASSFSGTTDTQYF	TGTGCCAGCAGCTTTAGCGGGACGACAGATACGCAGTATTTT
TRBV3-1/TRBV3-2	NA	TRBD1	TRBJ1-6	CASSQDQGGNSPLHF	TGTGCCAGCAGCCAAGATCAGGGGGGCAATTCACCCCTCCACTTT
TRBV9	NA	NA	TRBJ1-6	CASSPRPEGMYSPLHF	TGTGCCAGCAGCCCCCGGCCAGAGGGTATGTATTCACCCCTCCACTTT
TRBV15	NA	TRBD1	TRBJ1-2	CATSVRQGANYGYTF	TGTGCCACCAGCGTTCGACAGGGCGCTAACTATGGCTACACCTTC
TRBV4-3	large	TRBD1	TRBJ1-6	CASSQDFPLTGGNSPLHF	TGCGCCAGCAGCCAAGATTTCCCTTTGACAGGGGGTAATTCACCCCTCCACTTT
TRBV6-5	NA	NA	TRBJ1-5	CASRPGTSSQPQHF	TGTGCCAGCAGGCCCGGGACAAGTAGCCAGCCCCAGCATTTT
TRBV29-1	NA	NA	TRBJ2-3	CSAPLGTGSSTDTQYF	TGCAGCGCCCCCCTCGGCACAGGCTCTAGCACAGATACGCAGTATTTT
TRBV5-6	NA	TRBD2	TRBJ2-5	CATGRLAGAGETQYF	TGTGCCACGGGAAGGCTAGCGGGAGCGGGGGAGACCCAGTACTTC
TRBV5-1	NA	TRBD2	TRBJ2-2	CASSFGSGRVTGELFF	TGCGCCAGCAGCTTTGGGAGCGGGAGAGTCACCGGGGAGCTGTTTTTT
TRBV12-3/TRBV12-4	NA	NA	TRBJ1-5	CASRGGYQPQHF	TGTGCCAGCAGGGGAGGTTATCAGCCCCAGCATTTT
TRBV3-1/TRBV3-2	NA	NA	TRBJ1-5	CASSLSWGNQPQHF	TGTGCCAGCAGCCTAAGCTGGGGGAATCAGCCCCAGCATTTT
TRBV7-6	NA	NA	TRBJ2-7	CASSLADPYEQYF	TGTGCCAGCAGCTTAGCGGACCCCTACGAGCAGTACTTC
TRBV9	NA	NA	TRBJ2-2	CASSVDLGRPPQNTGELFF	TGTGCCAGCAGCGTAGACCTGGGGCGGCCCCCTCAAAACACCGGGGAGCTGTTTTTT
TRBV7-9	NA	TRBD2	TRBJ2-1	CASSPGTSGDYNEQFF	TGTGCCAGCAGCCCCGGGACTAGCGGGGATTACAATGAGCAGTTCTTC
TRBV27	medium-sized	TRBD2	TRBJ2-5	CASTETGLAGEETQYF	TGTGCCAGCACCGAAACGGGACTAGCGGGAGAAGAGACCCAGTACTTC
TRBV6-5	NA	NA	TRBJ2-5	CASSLPGSRTQYF	TGTGCCAGCAGTTTACCGGGCTCGAGGACCCAGTACTTC
TRBV4-3	NA	NA	TRBJ1-6	CASSQEPRDLASSYNSPLHF	TGCGCCAGCAGCCAAGAGCCTCGGGACTTGGCTAGCTCCTATAATTCACCCCTCCACTTT
TRBV9	once	NA	TRBJ1-4	CASSVGSGVNEKLFF	TGTGCCAGCAGCGTAGGGTCGGGGGTTAATGAAAAACTGTTTTTT
TRBV29-1	few	NA	TRBJ2-7	CSVARGSSYEQYF	TGCAGCGTCGCGAGGGGTAGCTCCTACGAGCAGTACTTC
TRBV24-1	NA	NA	TRBJ2-3	CATSDYRDSTDTQYF	TGTGCCACCAGTGATTACCGGGACAGCACAGATACGCAGTATTTT